A selection of T cell receptor beta chains follows, all from one sample in a study of T-cell memory formation after mild COVID-19. A single record per CDR3 protein comes from TCRdb applying MiXCR to the 5' RACE reads. The sample yields 250,000 to 300,000 distinct CDR3 sequences, approximately 18% seen once. Sequencing input: PBMCs or a T cell subset sorted from them (not recorded which). The receptors originated from a man between 18 and 35 years old who had mild COVID-19 (a few samples of this study predate the infection). Cell type and time point are not known. CDR3s include the opening cysteine and the closing phenylalanine or tryptophan. A D gene is named only where the DNA matches it firmly. Part of the rows lack a size; the others show once, few, many or a class for expanded clones.

v_gene	j_gene	abundance	d_gene	CDR3aa	CDR3nt
TRBV5-1	TRBJ1-1	many	NA	CASSLGADTEAFF	TGCGCCAGCAGCTTGGGGGCAGACACTGAAGCTTTCTTT
TRBV11-2	TRBJ2-5	NA	NA	CASSLVSFRETQYF	TGTGCCAGCAGCTTAGTCTCGTTTCGAGAGACCCAGTACTTC
TRBV24-1	TRBJ1-2	NA	TRBD1	CATSDSGQYYGYTF	TGTGCCACCAGTGACTCGGGACAGTACTATGGCTACACCTTC
TRBV7-9	TRBJ2-3	NA	NA	CASSLARATDTQYF	TGTGCCAGCAGCTTAGCGAGGGCCACAGATACGCAGTATTTT
TRBV7-2	TRBJ2-4	many	NA	CASSLAAGVDIQYF	TGTGCCAGCAGCTTAGCCGCAGGGGTGGACATTCAGTACTTC
TRBV29-1	TRBJ2-5	NA	NA	CSVKVGGETQYF	TGCAGCGTAAAAGTCGGGGGTGAGACCCAGTACTTC
TRBV5-1	TRBJ2-2	NA	NA	CASAQANTGELFF	TGCGCCAGTGCACAAGCGAACACCGGGGAGCTGTTTTTT
TRBV28	TRBJ2-3	NA	NA	CASSLSSAGAGDTQYF	TGTGCCAGCAGTTTATCTTCGGCGGGGGCAGGGGATACGCAGTATTTT
TRBV29-1	TRBJ1-2	many	NA	CSVEEGGANYGYTF	TGCAGCGTTGAAGAAGGCGGTGCCAACTATGGCTACACCTTC
TRBV18	TRBJ2-1	NA	NA	CASSPAVGRAPNEQFF	TGTGCCAGCTCACCAGCGGTCGGCCGAGCCCCCAATGAGCAGTTCTTC
TRBV7-9	TRBJ1-2	NA	TRBD1	CASSLGDRDSF	TGTGCCAGCAGCTTAGGGGACAGGGACTCCTTC
TRBV28	TRBJ2-3	NA	NA	CASRAGVRRGDTQYF	TGTGCCAGCAGGGCAGGGGTGCGCCGGGGGGATACGCAGTATTTT
TRBV11-2	TRBJ2-5	NA	TRBD2	CASSLDAGTRSETQYF	TGTGCCAGCAGCCTAGATGCCGGGACTAGGAGTGAGACCCAGTACTTC
TRBV7-2	TRBJ2-3	NA	NA	CASSPPRGFADTQYF	TGTGCCAGCAGCCCCCCAAGGGGGTTCGCAGATACGCAGTATTTT
TRBV7-2	TRBJ2-1	many	TRBD1	CASSLGGRGQSSYNEQFF	TGTGCCAGCAGCTTAGGCGGCAGGGGGCAATCCTCCTACAATGAGCAGTTCTTC
TRBV12-3/TRBV12-4	TRBJ2-3	NA	TRBD2	CASSPSGGGGTDTQYF	TGTGCCAGCAGCCCATCGGGGGGGGGAGGCACAGATACGCAGTATTTT
TRBV5-5	TRBJ2-7	few	NA	CASSLSGVVSYEQYF	TGTGCCAGCAGCTTGTCCGGAGTAGTCAGCTACGAGCAGTACTTC